This entry lists 17 T cell receptor beta chains sequenced from one sample in a study of CD8+CD57+ T cells in acquired aplastic anemia. Investigators profiled TCR beta VDJ and CDR3 from genomic DNA template. TCRdb re-analysed the reads in MiXCR, keeping a single row per CDR3 protein. The sample lists 150,000 to 200,000 distinct CDR3 sequences; 64% were seen once. Material: sorted CD4+, CD8+, or CD8+CD57+ T cells (not recorded which) from PBMCs. The receptors here all came from a human donor with severe aplastic anemia or a healthy control (not recorded which).

The V and J genes are TRBV10-1 and TRBJ2-2; 7 bases map to TRBD2. Germline V gives CDR1 WNHNN, CDR2 SYGVQD (reference sequence). The CDR3 runs 16 residues. Germline trimming cut 4 bases from V and 0 bases from J; bases unmatched to any gene: 5. CDR3 sequence reads: CASSVASGSNTGELFF. The CDR3 DNA sequence: TGCGCCAGCAGTGTGGCTAGCGGATCGAACACCGGGGAGCTGTTTTTT.

This clonotype was seen more than once but under ten times. This chain connects TRBV29-1 to TRBJ2-7; D gene uncertain. The CDR3 extends over 14 amino acids. The germline V and J ends were trimmed by 4 bases and 0 bases, with 13 bases remaining between them. In germline, CDR1 is SQVTM, CDR2 ANQGSEA. For the CDR3, the DNA is TGCAGCGTTGTCGCGGCCCCGGACTCCTACGAGCAGTACTTC. As protein: CSVVAAPDSYEQYF.

The chain employs TRBV11-3 and TRBJ2-1, with D unresolved. From germline, CDR1 is SGHNT and CDR2 YENEEA. V shed 8 bases and J shed 2 bases, with 10 bases lying between them. The CDR3 spans 13 residues. CDR3 DNA sequence: TGTGCCAGCGCCCAGCGACCCTACAATGAGCAGTTCTTC. This gives the protein CASAQRPYNEQFF.

This clonotype was found a few times. V gene TRBV7-9 combines with J gene TRBJ2-2, with D possibly matching TRBD1 (5 bases). This CDR3 spans 16 amino acids. The V and J ends lost 5 bases and 0 bases respectively, with 13 bases between them. The germline V gene has CDR1 SEHNR and CDR2 FQNEAQ (reference sequence). The CDR3 is CASSPGRAANTGELFF. In DNA, the CDR3 is TGTGCCAGCAGCCCCGGCAGGGCGGCGAACACCGGGGAGCTGTTTTTT.

This clonotype occurred many times. The J gene is TRBJ2-2, the V gene TRBV9, with TRBD2 matching over 8 bases. Germline V gives CDR1 SGDLS, CDR2 YYNGEE. V shed 4 bases and J 5 bases; nucleotides not matched to a gene: 7. The CDR3 contains 15 residues. The chain's CDR3 is CASSPSGGSTGELFF. For the CDR3, the DNA is TGTGCCAGCAGCCCCAGCGGGGGATCAACCGGGGAGCTGTTTTTT.

This clonotype was seen just once. This chain connects TRBV7-3 to TRBJ2-1, with TRBD1 matching over 9 bases. CDR3 length equals 15 residues. Germline loops: CDR1 SGHTA, CDR2 FQGTGA. V lost 5 bases and J lost 10; bases outside the gene matches: 12. CDR3 in amino acids: CASSPSPGTGTEQFF. In DNA, the CDR3 is TGTGCCAGCAGCCCAAGTCCCGGGACAGGGACCGAGCAGTTCTTC.

This clonotype came up once. This chain uses TRBV2 with TRBJ1-1, with TRBD1 matching 7 bases. Germline trimming cut 3 bases from V and 3 bases from J; bases unmatched to any gene: 4. There are 14 residues in the CDR3. CDR1 and CDR2 from the germline V gene are SNHLY and FYNNEI. CDR3 coding DNA: TGTGCCAGCAGTGAGCCGGGACAGTACACTGAAGCTTTCTTT. It translates to CASSEPGQYTEAFF.

This clonotype has at least ten counts. This sequence joins TRBV6-5 and TRBJ1-1, with D perhaps TRBD1 (5 bases). Germline CDR1 reads MNHEY; CDR2 reads SVGAGI. The CDR3 extends over 15 amino acids. Between the trimmed V and J ends, which lost 0 bases and 4 bases, there was a span of 12 bases. In nucleotides, the CDR3 is TGTGCCAGCAGTTACTCGTCAGGGATTGGCACTGAAGCTTTCTTT. The encoded protein is CASSYSSGIGTEAFF.

Comment on this clonotype: A much more abundant neighbour one base away suggests this may be a read error. The chain recombines TRBV5-4 with TRBJ1-2; D unresolved. Per germline, CDR1 SGHNT and CDR2 YYREEE (reference sequence). This CDR3 is 12 amino acids long. V dropped 4 bases and J dropped 6 bases, with 10 bases sitting between them. The CDR3 region is CASSPTPDGYTF. The CDR3 coding sequence is TGTGCCAGCAGCCCCACACCCGATGGCTACACCTTC.

Only one count was recorded for this clonotype. This chain links TRBV2 with TRBJ1-3; D gene uncertain. The V and J ends lost 6 bases and 4 bases respectively, with 7 bases between them. Germline CDR1 reads SNHLY; CDR2 reads FYNNEI. The CDR3 runs to 12 residues. CDR3 region: CASSTPGNTIYF. The CDR3 bases are TGTGCCAGCAGCACCCCCGGAAACACCATATATTTT.

The chain carries TRBV11-3 and TRBJ2-3; D unclear. Germline CDR1 SGHNT, CDR2 YENEEA. The V and J ends lost 5 bases and 8 bases respectively, with 8 bases between them. This CDR3 spans 11 amino acids. The DNA for the CDR3 is TGTGCCAGCAGCCCAGGCCCTACGCAGTATTTT. This gives the protein CASSPGPTQYF. Full variable domain (missing parts from reference TRBV11-3 and TRBJ2-3): EAGVVQSPRYKIIEKKQPVAFWCNPISGHNTLYWYLQNLGQGPELLIRYENEEAVDDSQLPKDRFSAERLKGVDSTLKIQPAELGDSAVYLCASSPGPTQYFGPGTRLTVL.

The chain combines TRBV29-1 with TRBJ2-3, with 7 bases identical to TRBD1. Germline lookup yields CDR1 SQVTM and CDR2 ANQGSEA. The CDR3 spans 14 residues. Unmatched junction bases numbered 7, after V lost 6 bases and J lost 1 base. The CDR3: CSVPTGARTDTQYF. In DNA form, the CDR3 reads TGCAGCGTACCCACAGGGGCCCGCACAGATACGCAGTATTTT.

Ten or more counts support this clonotype. Written as DNA, the CDR3 is TGCGCCAGCAGCCAAGACGCGGGGGTCATTCTAGAGACCCAGTACTTC. This codes for CASSQDAGVILETQYF. The chain recombines TRBV4-3 with TRBJ2-5, with 7 nucleotides matching TRBD2. The CDR3 has 16 amino acids. The germline gives CDR1 LGHNA, CDR2 YSLEER. V was clipped by 0 bases and J by 4 bases; unmatched bases: 8.

This clonotype was picked up many times. This chain joins TRBV7-7 and TRBJ2-2; D is possibly TRBD1 (6 bases). The CDR3 runs 12 residues. Germline-derived CDR1 and CDR2 are SSHAT and FNYEAQ (reference sequence). CDR3 loop: CAVGAGTGELFF. The CDR3 DNA follows: TGTGCTGTGGGGGCTGGGACCGGGGAGCTGTTTTTT.

V is TRBV12-3 or TRBV12-4 and J is TRBJ2-7, with 12 bases fitting TRBD2. The CDR3 has 15 amino acids. Losses at the gene ends were 5 bases for V and 4 bases for J; bases not matched to a gene: 6. This CDR3 is CASSRMTSGSYEQYF. CDR3 nucleotides: TGTGCCAGCAGTCGGATGACTAGCGGGAGTTACGAGCAGTACTTC.

The genes are TRBV20-1 and TRBJ2-1; TRBD2 matches at 7 bases. Trimming cost V 8 bases and J 8 bases; bases outside gene matches: 9. The CDR3 extends over 12 amino acids. Germline V gives CDR1 DFQATT, CDR2 SNEGSKA (reference sequence). CDR3 nucleotides: TGCAGTTTATGCCAGGGAGGGGATGAGCAGTTCTTC. It specifies CSLCQGGDEQFF.

V and J are TRBV20-1 and TRBJ2-1; D is undetermined. This CDR3 is 12 amino acids long. V lost 7 bases, J lost 8 bases, and 15 bases lay in between. Germline assignment: CDR1 DFQATT and CDR2 SNEGSKA (reference sequence). This CDR3 reads CSGSSGRHEQFF. In nucleotides, the CDR3 is TGCAGTGGAAGTTCTGGGCGGCATGAGCAGTTCTTC.